A selection of T cell receptor beta chains follows, all from one sample in a study of blood T cell repertoires in COVID-19. Assay: immunoSEQ multiplex PCR; the TCRdb copy retains only in-frame clones and omits some. The sample has fewer than 65,000 clones; about 85% are singletons. Material: peripheral blood. The receptor set was obtained from a man in his sixties with acute or convalescent COVID-19. Each CDR3 is given with its conserved first and last residue. A D gene is named only where the DNA matches it firmly. Clone size is not always given. Where it is, it says once, few, many or a class for expanded clones.

TRBD2 TRBJ2-1 - TRBV7-6 TGTGCCAGCAGCTTAGGGACTAGCGGGAACTACAATGAGCAGTTCTTC CASSLGTSGNYNEQFF
TRBD1 TRBJ2-7 - TRBV11-2 TGTGCCAGCAGCTTTCCCGCCGGGACAGGGGGCGAGCAGTACTTC CASSFPAGTGGEQYF
- TRBJ1-6 - TRBV6-5 TGTGCCAGCACCGAATACCTAGCTGTGGCACCCCTCCACTTT CASTEYLAVAPLHF
- TRBJ2-1 - TRBV5-3 TGTGCCAGAACTTCTGGATTACAGGGAGAACACAATGAGCAGTTCTTC CARTSGLQGEHNEQFF
TRBD2 TRBJ2-3 once TRBV7-3 TGTGCCAGCAGCCTAAGGGGGCTAGCGGGGTCTGGCACAGATACGCAGTATTTT CASSLRGLAGSGTDTQYF
TRBD2 TRBJ2-5 - TRBV5-4 TGTGCCAGCAGCTTGGTGGCTAGCGGGAAAGAGACCCAGTACTTC CASSLVASGKETQYF
TRBD2 TRBJ2-1 - TRBV10-1 TGCGCCAGCAGTCCCACAGCGGGAGGCTGGAATGAGCAGTTCTTC CASSPTAGGWNEQFF
- TRBJ1-2 - TRBV29-1 TGCAGCGTTGAAAGGCCTCAGGGCGCCGCGAACTATGGCTACACCTTC CSVERPQGAANYGYTF
- TRBJ2-2 - TRBV7-6 TGTGCCAGCAGCCTCCTGGGCACAGCCTCGAGCACCGGGGAGCTGTTTTTT CASSLLGTASSTGELFF
- TRBJ2-5 - TRBV5-1 TGCGCCAGCAGCTTGTGGCAGGGTGGGACCCAGTACTTC CASSLWQGGTQYF
TRBD2 TRBJ2-7 - TRBV4-1 TGCGCCAGCAGCCAAGGGGCTAGCGGCACCTACGAGCAGTACTTC CASSQGASGTYEQYF
- TRBJ1-4 - TRBV6-5 TGTGCCAGCAGGAGCAGGGGTTCAGCTAATGAAAAACTGTTTTTT CASRSRGSANEKLFF
- TRBJ2-2 - TRBV7-3 TGTGCCAGCAGCATAACCGGGGAGCTGTTTTTT CASSITGELFF
- TRBJ2-1 many TRBV10-1 TGCGCCAGCAGTGAGTCTGGTAGTATGAATGAGCAGTTCTTC CASSESGSMNEQFF
TRBD2 TRBJ2-3 - TRBV7-3 TGTGCCAGCAGCGCGCTAGCGGGAGTCGCAGATACGCAGTATTTT CASSALAGVADTQYF
TRBD2 TRBJ2-5 - TRBV30 TGTGCCTGGAATGAGCTAGCGGCGACCCAGTACTTC CAWNELAATQYF
TRBD1 TRBJ2-6 - TRBV19 TGTGCCAGTACCGGGACAGGGCCCTCTGGGGCCAACGTCCTGACTTTC CASTGTGPSGANVLTF
- TRBJ2-7 - TRBV11-2 TGTGCCAGCAGTACAGTTGCAGGGAAGTTCGGCTACGAGCAGTACTTC CASSTVAGKFGYEQYF
- TRBJ1-6 - TRBV6-1 TGTGCCAGCAGTGAAGTTGAGACAGGAAATTCACCCCTCCACTTT CASSEVETGNSPLHF
TRBD1 TRBJ2-5 - TRBV5-8 TGTGCCAGCAGCTCTTTACAGGGGGCGCGGGGAGAGACCCAGTACTTC CASSSLQGARGETQYF
- TRBJ2-1 once TRBV28 TGTGCCAGCAGTACCGCTAGCGTATCTTTCTACAATGAGCAGTTCTTC CASSTASVSFYNEQFF
- TRBJ1-5 - TRBV24-1 TGTGCCACTGTGCTAGACCAGCATTTT CATVLDQHF
TRBD2 TRBJ2-6 - TRBV5-5 TGTGCCAGCAGCTCGGGACTAGCGGGGTTCGCTGGGGCCAACGTCCTGACTTTC CASSSGLAGFAGANVLTF
- TRBJ1-3 - TRBV9 TGTGCCAGCAGCGTACTGCCGGCGGGGCCTGGAAACACCATATATTTT CASSVLPAGPGNTIYF
TRBD1 TRBJ2-3 once TRBV28 TGTGCCAGCAGTTCTACAGGGGTGACAGATACGCAGTATTTT CASSSTGVTDTQYF
TRBD2 TRBJ2-2 - TRBV19 TGTGCCAGTAACCCCCTGGGGGGGGTCGGGGAGCTGTTTTTT CASNPLGGVGELFF
TRBD2 TRBJ2-1 - TRBV27 TGTGCCAGCAGTTTATCTGGCGGGAGCTCCTACAATGAGCAGTTCTTC CASSLSGGSSYNEQFF
- TRBJ1-5 - TRBV19 TGTGCCAGTAGTCCCCGCGTTGCGGGCGTTTTAGGCGGGAGCAATCAGCCCCAGCATTTT CASSPRVAGVLGGSNQPQHF
- TRBJ1-1 - TRBV28 TGTGCCAGCAGCTTTCCCCCTGAAGCTTTCTTT CASSFPPEAFF
TRBD1 TRBJ1-5 - TRBV28 TGTGCCAGCAGTTGGGACAGGGGAGGGAGTCAGCCCCAGCATTTT CASSWDRGGSQPQHF
TRBD1 TRBJ1-3 once TRBV11-2 TGTGCCAGCAGCTCGCTTAGGGACAGAGAAAACACCATATATTTT CASSSLRDRENTIYF
- TRBJ1-5 - TRBV7-2 TGTGCCAGCAGCTTACGGGGGTTCCCCAATCAGCCCCAGCATTTT CASSLRGFPNQPQHF